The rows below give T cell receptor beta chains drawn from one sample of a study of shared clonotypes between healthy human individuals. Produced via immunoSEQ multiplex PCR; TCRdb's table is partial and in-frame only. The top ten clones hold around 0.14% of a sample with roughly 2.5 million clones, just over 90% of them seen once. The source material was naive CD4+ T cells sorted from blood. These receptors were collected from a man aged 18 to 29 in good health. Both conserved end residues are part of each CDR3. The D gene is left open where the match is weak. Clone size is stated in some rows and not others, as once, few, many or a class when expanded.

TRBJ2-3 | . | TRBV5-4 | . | CASSFTGAGTDTQYF | TGTGCCAGCAGCTTCACTGGAGCCGGGACAGATACGCAGTATTTT
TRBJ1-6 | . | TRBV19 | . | CARISGWSPLHF | TGTGCCAGGATTTCAGGGTGGTCACCCCTCCACTTT
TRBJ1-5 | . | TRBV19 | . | CASSIVRGNQPQHF | TGTGCCAGTAGTATAGTACGTGGCAATCAGCCCCAGCATTTT
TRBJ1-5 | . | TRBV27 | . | CASRFSSNQPQHF | TGTGCCAGCAGGTTCAGTAGCAATCAGCCCCAGCATTTT
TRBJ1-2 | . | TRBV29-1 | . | CSVENLAGPTGYTF | TGCAGCGTTGAAAATTTGGCAGGGCCCACTGGCTACACCTTC
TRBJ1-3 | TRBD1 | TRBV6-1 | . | CASSEGDSAGNTIYF | TGTGCCAGCAGTGAAGGGGACAGCGCTGGAAACACCATATATTTT
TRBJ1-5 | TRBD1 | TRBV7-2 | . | CASRPTGAGNQPQHF | TGTGCCAGCAGACCCACAGGGGCAGGCAATCAGCCCCAGCATTTT
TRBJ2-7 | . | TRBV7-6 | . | CASSPMLESFYEQYF | TGTGCCAGCAGCCCCATGCTAGAGTCTTTCTACGAGCAGTACTTC
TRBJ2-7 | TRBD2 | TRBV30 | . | CAWSVGGGSHYEQYF | TGTGCCTGGAGTGTAGGCGGCGGGAGTCATTACGAGCAGTACTTC
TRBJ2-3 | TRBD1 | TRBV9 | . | CASSMGTGQSTDTQYF | TGTGCCAGCAGCATGGGGACGGGACAGAGCACAGATACGCAGTATTTT
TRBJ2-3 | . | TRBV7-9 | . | CASSPVRLFFTDTQYF | TGTGCCAGCAGCCCGGTGAGACTTTTCTTCACAGATACGCAGTATTTT
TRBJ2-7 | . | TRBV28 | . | CASSPHRVEQYF | TGTGCCAGCAGTCCCCACAGGGTCGAGCAGTACTTC
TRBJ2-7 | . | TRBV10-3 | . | CAISETTGAGYEQYF | TGTGCCATCAGTGAAACCACAGGGGCGGGGTACGAGCAGTACTTC
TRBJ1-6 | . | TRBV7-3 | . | CASSPEVGVRPLHF | TGTGCCAGCAGCCCCGAGGTCGGGGTTCGTCCCCTCCACTTT
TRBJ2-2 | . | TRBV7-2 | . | CASSSLTANTGELFF | TGTGCCAGCAGCTCTTTGACAGCGAACACCGGGGAGCTGTTTTTT
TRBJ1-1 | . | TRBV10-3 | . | CAISERGDTEAFF | TGTGCCATCAGCGAACGAGGGGACACTGAAGCTTTCTTT
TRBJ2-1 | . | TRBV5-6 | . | CASSLPLNNEQFF | TGTGCCAGCAGCTTGCCCCTAAACAATGAGCAGTTCTTC
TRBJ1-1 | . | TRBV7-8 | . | CASSLEEWSSANTEAFF | TGTGCCAGCAGCTTAGAAGAGTGGTCAAGTGCGAACACTGAAGCTTTCTTT
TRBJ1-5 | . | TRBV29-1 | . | CSATDSVGQPQHF | TGCAGCGCTACAGACAGCGTCGGACAGCCCCAGCATTTT
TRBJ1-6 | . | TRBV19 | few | CASSIRQYNSPLHF | TGTGCCAGTAGTATACGACAGTATAATTCACCCCTCCACTTT
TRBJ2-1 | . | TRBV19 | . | CASSIGQLFGDEQFF | TGTGCCAGTAGTATAGGACAACTCTTTGGGGATGAGCAGTTCTTC
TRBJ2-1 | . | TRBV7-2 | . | CASSYLRVYEQFF | TGTGCCAGCAGTTACCTCAGGGTCTATGAGCAGTTCTTC